These T cell receptor beta chains were read from a single sample in a study of Ad26.COV2.S vaccination and SARS-CoV-2 variants. Data came from immunoSEQ multiplex PCR; TCRdb stores just in-frame clones and leaves some out. The data show around 400,000 clones, with about 91% seen just once and around 2% held by the top ten. This specimen was peripheral blood, taken in a trial of Ad26.COV2.S vaccine versus placebo. Source of these receptors: a person between 18 and 65 years old who received the Ad26.COV2.S COVID-19 vaccine or a placebo. The CDR3 runs from the conserved cysteine through the conserved F or W. The order of the fields is J gene, D gene, clone size, V gene, CDR3 protein, CDR3 DNA. The D gene is left open where the match is weak. The size of a clone is reported for some rows only, either as once, few or many, or as a class for expanded clones.

J gene: TRBJ2-7; D gene: NA; clone size: NA; V gene: TRBV9; CDR3 protein: CASSVDVRSYEQYF; CDR3 DNA: TGTGCCAGCAGCGTAGACGTCAGGTCCTACGAGCAGTACTTC
J gene: TRBJ2-5; D gene: NA; clone size: NA; V gene: TRBV15; CDR3 protein: CATSLRPTGGETQYF; CDR3 DNA: TGTGCCACCAGCCTACGACCTACAGGCGGTGAGACCCAGTACTTC
J gene: TRBJ2-2; D gene: TRBD2; clone size: many; V gene: TRBV30; CDR3 protein: CAWSSLAGDTGELFF; CDR3 DNA: TGTGCCTGGAGTTCCCTAGCGGGAGACACCGGGGAGCTGTTTTTT
J gene: TRBJ2-5; D gene: NA; clone size: NA; V gene: TRBV18; CDR3 protein: CASSPLPQTVGQETQYF; CDR3 DNA: TGTGCCAGCTCACCACTCCCCCAGACGGTGGGACAAGAGACCCAGTACTTC
J gene: TRBJ2-3; D gene: NA; clone size: NA; V gene: TRBV2; CDR3 protein: CASNLLVSAEDTQYF; CDR3 DNA: TGTGCCAGCAACTTACTAGTATCTGCCGAAGATACGCAGTATTTT
J gene: TRBJ2-7; D gene: TRBD2; clone size: NA; V gene: TRBV10-1; CDR3 protein: CASSVAGGEQYF; CDR3 DNA: TGCGCCAGCAGTGTAGCGGGAGGCGAGCAGTACTTC
J gene: TRBJ1-3; D gene: NA; clone size: NA; V gene: TRBV9; CDR3 protein: CASSVDSFSGNTIYF; CDR3 DNA: TGTGCCAGCAGCGTGGACAGCTTCTCTGGAAACACCATATATTTT
J gene: TRBJ2-3; D gene: NA; clone size: NA; V gene: TRBV18; CDR3 protein: CASSPLGGDTDTQYF; CDR3 DNA: TGTGCCAGCTCACCCCTGGGGGGTGACACAGATACGCAGTATTTT
J gene: TRBJ2-7; D gene: NA; clone size: NA; V gene: TRBV14; CDR3 protein: CASSRTLLYEQYF; CDR3 DNA: TGTGCCAGCAGCCGGACTCTTCTCTACGAGCAGTACTTC
J gene: TRBJ2-1; D gene: NA; clone size: once; V gene: TRBV12-3/TRBV12-4; CDR3 protein: CASSSTAGAQFF; CDR3 DNA: TGTGCCAGCAGTTCCACTGCAGGGGCCCAGTTCTTC
J gene: TRBJ2-1; D gene: TRBD2; clone size: NA; V gene: TRBV28; CDR3 protein: CASSPLAGGLREQFF; CDR3 DNA: TGTGCCAGCAGCCCTCTGGCGGGAGGGCTTCGGGAGCAGTTCTTC
J gene: TRBJ2-3; D gene: NA; clone size: once; V gene: TRBV4-1; CDR3 protein: CASSQPRQPSATDTQYF; CDR3 DNA: TGCGCCAGCAGCCAACCCAGACAGCCCTCCGCGACAGATACGCAGTATTTT
J gene: TRBJ2-6; D gene: TRBD1; clone size: NA; V gene: TRBV6-2/TRBV6-3; CDR3 protein: CASSYSRGQGARANVLTF; CDR3 DNA: TGTGCCAGCAGTTACTCGAGAGGACAGGGGGCTAGGGCCAACGTCCTGACTTTC
J gene: TRBJ1-6; D gene: NA; clone size: few; V gene: TRBV7-9; CDR3 protein: CASSLIWTEESPLHF; CDR3 DNA: TGTGCCAGCAGCTTAATATGGACAGAAGAATCACCCCTCCACTTT
J gene: TRBJ2-5; D gene: TRBD1; clone size: NA; V gene: TRBV27; CDR3 protein: CASSSWTGGWETQYF; CDR3 DNA: TGTGCCAGCAGTTCTTGGACAGGGGGCTGGGAGACCCAGTACTTC
J gene: TRBJ1-4; D gene: NA; clone size: NA; V gene: TRBV28; CDR3 protein: CASSERARGEKLFF; CDR3 DNA: TGTGCCAGCAGCGAACGGGCAAGGGGTGAAAAACTGTTTTTT
J gene: TRBJ1-4; D gene: NA; clone size: few; V gene: TRBV5-1; CDR3 protein: CASSPGLTLGEKLFF; CDR3 DNA: TGCGCCAGCAGCCCCGGACTGACCCTTGGTGAAAAACTGTTTTTT
J gene: TRBJ2-2; D gene: NA; clone size: once; V gene: TRBV7-2; CDR3 protein: CASSLGSWRVGELFF; CDR3 DNA: TGTGCCAGCAGCTTAGGATCGTGGCGGGTCGGGGAGCTGTTTTTT
J gene: TRBJ2-3; D gene: NA; clone size: NA; V gene: TRBV7-2; CDR3 protein: CASSPGASTNTQYF; CDR3 DNA: TGTGCCAGCAGCCCGGGGGCTAGCACAAATACGCAGTATTTT
J gene: TRBJ2-1; D gene: NA; clone size: NA; V gene: TRBV12-3/TRBV12-4; CDR3 protein: CASSPQIGGEQFF; CDR3 DNA: TGTGCCAGCAGTCCGCAGATAGGGGGTGAGCAGTTCTTC
J gene: TRBJ2-6; D gene: NA; clone size: NA; V gene: TRBV9; CDR3 protein: CASNLRAGANVLTF; CDR3 DNA: TGTGCCAGCAACCTCAGGGCGGGGGCCAACGTCCTGACTTTC
J gene: TRBJ2-7; D gene: NA; clone size: NA; V gene: TRBV6-5; CDR3 protein: CASSYTGEGGEQYF; CDR3 DNA: TGTGCCAGCAGTTACACCGGAGAGGGGGGCGAGCAGTACTTC
J gene: TRBJ2-7; D gene: NA; clone size: NA; V gene: TRBV14; CDR3 protein: CASSHVSRPTYEQYF; CDR3 DNA: TGTGCCAGCAGCCATGTTTCTAGGCCGACCTACGAGCAGTACTTC
J gene: TRBJ2-7; D gene: TRBD2; clone size: NA; V gene: TRBV4-2; CDR3 protein: CASSQSGGRAYEQYF; CDR3 DNA: TGTGCCAGCAGCCAAAGTGGCGGGAGGGCCTACGAGCAGTACTTC
J gene: TRBJ2-1; D gene: NA; clone size: NA; V gene: TRBV10-2; CDR3 protein: CATTGMASVHEQFF; CDR3 DNA: TGCGCCACCACGGGGATGGCTAGCGTCCATGAGCAGTTCTTC
J gene: TRBJ1-2; D gene: NA; clone size: NA; V gene: TRBV5-4; CDR3 protein: CASSKDTDYGYTF; CDR3 DNA: TGTGCCAGCAGCAAGGACACGGACTATGGCTACACCTTC
J gene: TRBJ1-3; D gene: NA; clone size: NA; V gene: TRBV2; CDR3 protein: CASSEGNTIYF; CDR3 DNA: TGTGCCAGCAGTGAGGGAAACACCATATATTTT
J gene: TRBJ1-4; D gene: NA; clone size: once; V gene: TRBV7-6; CDR3 protein: CASSLSGVTNEKLFF; CDR3 DNA: TGTGCCAGCAGCTTATCGGGGGTTACTAATGAAAAACTGTTTTTT
J gene: TRBJ2-2; D gene: NA; clone size: NA; V gene: TRBV9; CDR3 protein: CASGTSPNTGELFF; CDR3 DNA: TGTGCCAGCGGGACTTCCCCGAACACCGGGGAGCTGTTTTTT
J gene: TRBJ1-1; D gene: NA; clone size: NA; V gene: TRBV6-2/TRBV6-3; CDR3 protein: CASSYWGRGTEAFF; CDR3 DNA: TGTGCCAGCAGTTACTGGGGGCGGGGCACTGAAGCTTTCTTT
J gene: TRBJ1-4; D gene: NA; clone size: NA; V gene: TRBV5-4; CDR3 protein: CASSLLQGTNEKLFF; CDR3 DNA: TGTGCCAGCAGCTTGCTTCAGGGTACTAATGAAAAACTGTTTTTT
J gene: TRBJ1-1; D gene: TRBD1; clone size: NA; V gene: TRBV19; CDR3 protein: CASSTDYTGDTEAFF; CDR3 DNA: TGTGCCAGTAGTACAGACTATACAGGGGACACTGAAGCTTTCTTT
J gene: TRBJ2-3; D gene: NA; clone size: NA; V gene: TRBV2; CDR3 protein: CASREGVGGAFADTQYF; CDR3 DNA: TGTGCCAGCAGGGAGGGTGTCGGGGGCGCATTCGCAGATACGCAGTATTTT
J gene: TRBJ2-7; D gene: TRBD2; clone size: NA; V gene: TRBV28; CDR3 protein: CASSLPSGGSYEQYF; CDR3 DNA: TGTGCCAGCAGCCTCCCCAGCGGGGGCTCCTACGAGCAGTACTTC
J gene: TRBJ1-2; D gene: NA; clone size: NA; V gene: TRBV6-5; CDR3 protein: CATLGGRNNYGYTF; CDR3 DNA: TGTGCCACCCTCGGGGGGCGGAATAACTATGGCTACACCTTC
J gene: TRBJ1-2; D gene: NA; clone size: NA; V gene: TRBV15; CDR3 protein: CATSRDRAGYTF; CDR3 DNA: TGTGCCACCAGCAGAGATCGAGCTGGCTACACCTTC
J gene: TRBJ2-1; D gene: NA; clone size: NA; V gene: TRBV24-1; CDR3 protein: CATGEGTQLNNEQFF; CDR3 DNA: TGTGCCACCGGCGAAGGGACCCAACTAAACAATGAGCAGTTCTTC
J gene: TRBJ1-5; D gene: TRBD1; clone size: NA; V gene: TRBV6-2/TRBV6-3; CDR3 protein: CATSPMTGVGNQPQHF; CDR3 DNA: TGTGCCACCAGTCCGATGACAGGGGTCGGCAATCAGCCCCAGCATTTT
J gene: TRBJ1-1; D gene: TRBD1; clone size: NA; V gene: TRBV9; CDR3 protein: CASSVATGGTEAFF; CDR3 DNA: TGTGCCAGCAGCGTAGCGACAGGGGGCACTGAAGCTTTCTTT
J gene: TRBJ1-1; D gene: NA; clone size: NA; V gene: TRBV3-1/TRBV3-2; CDR3 protein: CASSQDHYTEAFF; CDR3 DNA: TGTGCCAGCAGCCAAGATCACTACACTGAAGCTTTCTTT
J gene: TRBJ1-2; D gene: NA; clone size: NA; V gene: TRBV6-2/TRBV6-3; CDR3 protein: CASSQPGRNIYGYTF; CDR3 DNA: TGTGCCAGCAGTCAGCCGGGACGGAACATATATGGCTACACCTTC
J gene: TRBJ1-1; D gene: TRBD1; clone size: once; V gene: TRBV27; CDR3 protein: CASRGDRGALGGEAFF; CDR3 DNA: TGTGCCAGCAGGGGGGACAGGGGTGCCCTTGGAGGTGAAGCTTTCTTT
J gene: TRBJ1-2; D gene: NA; clone size: NA; V gene: TRBV6-5; CDR3 protein: CATETGRSGYTF; CDR3 DNA: TGTGCCACCGAGACAGGTCGGTCTGGCTACACCTTC
J gene: TRBJ2-3; D gene: TRBD1; clone size: NA; V gene: TRBV25-1; CDR3 protein: CASSESGQGGTDTQYF; CDR3 DNA: TGTGCCAGCAGTGAATCAGGACAGGGGGGAACAGATACGCAGTATTTT
J gene: TRBJ2-3; D gene: NA; clone size: NA; V gene: TRBV15; CDR3 protein: CATSRDGSDTQYF; CDR3 DNA: TGTGCCACCAGCAGAGATGGGTCAGATACGCAGTATTTT
J gene: TRBJ1-1; D gene: NA; clone size: NA; V gene: TRBV5-1; CDR3 protein: CASSKGQNTEAFF; CDR3 DNA: TGCGCCAGCAGCAAGGGACAGAACACTGAAGCTTTCTTT
J gene: TRBJ2-5; D gene: TRBD1; clone size: NA; V gene: TRBV7-2; CDR3 protein: CASSGKTGGWMETQYF; CDR3 DNA: TGTGCCAGCAGCGGAAAGACAGGGGGCTGGATGGAGACCCAGTACTTC
J gene: TRBJ2-7; D gene: NA; clone size: NA; V gene: TRBV5-6; CDR3 protein: CASSSAGSEQYF; CDR3 DNA: TGTGCCAGCAGTTCGGCCGGGTCCGAGCAGTACTTC
J gene: TRBJ1-2; D gene: NA; clone size: NA; V gene: TRBV18; CDR3 protein: CASSPPAGNYGYTF; CDR3 DNA: TGTGCCAGCTCACCACCTGCGGGGAACTATGGCTACACCTTC
J gene: TRBJ2-2; D gene: NA; clone size: NA; V gene: TRBV30; CDR3 protein: CAWSVRRDGELFF; CDR3 DNA: TGTGCCTGGAGTGTACGGAGGGACGGGGAGCTGTTTTTT
J gene: TRBJ1-1; D gene: TRBD1; clone size: NA; V gene: TRBV5-6; CDR3 protein: CASSGRGAWNTEAFF; CDR3 DNA: TGTGCCAGCAGTGGCAGGGGGGCATGGAACACTGAAGCTTTCTTT
J gene: TRBJ2-1; D gene: TRBD2; clone size: once; V gene: TRBV18; CDR3 protein: CASSRPGGSYNEQFF; CDR3 DNA: TGTGCCAGCTCACGCCCCGGGGGGTCCTACAATGAGCAGTTCTTC
J gene: TRBJ1-6; D gene: NA; clone size: few; V gene: TRBV7-9; CDR3 protein: CASSLAGENSPLHF; CDR3 DNA: TGTGCCAGCAGCTTAGCAGGGGAGAATTCACCCCTCCACTTT